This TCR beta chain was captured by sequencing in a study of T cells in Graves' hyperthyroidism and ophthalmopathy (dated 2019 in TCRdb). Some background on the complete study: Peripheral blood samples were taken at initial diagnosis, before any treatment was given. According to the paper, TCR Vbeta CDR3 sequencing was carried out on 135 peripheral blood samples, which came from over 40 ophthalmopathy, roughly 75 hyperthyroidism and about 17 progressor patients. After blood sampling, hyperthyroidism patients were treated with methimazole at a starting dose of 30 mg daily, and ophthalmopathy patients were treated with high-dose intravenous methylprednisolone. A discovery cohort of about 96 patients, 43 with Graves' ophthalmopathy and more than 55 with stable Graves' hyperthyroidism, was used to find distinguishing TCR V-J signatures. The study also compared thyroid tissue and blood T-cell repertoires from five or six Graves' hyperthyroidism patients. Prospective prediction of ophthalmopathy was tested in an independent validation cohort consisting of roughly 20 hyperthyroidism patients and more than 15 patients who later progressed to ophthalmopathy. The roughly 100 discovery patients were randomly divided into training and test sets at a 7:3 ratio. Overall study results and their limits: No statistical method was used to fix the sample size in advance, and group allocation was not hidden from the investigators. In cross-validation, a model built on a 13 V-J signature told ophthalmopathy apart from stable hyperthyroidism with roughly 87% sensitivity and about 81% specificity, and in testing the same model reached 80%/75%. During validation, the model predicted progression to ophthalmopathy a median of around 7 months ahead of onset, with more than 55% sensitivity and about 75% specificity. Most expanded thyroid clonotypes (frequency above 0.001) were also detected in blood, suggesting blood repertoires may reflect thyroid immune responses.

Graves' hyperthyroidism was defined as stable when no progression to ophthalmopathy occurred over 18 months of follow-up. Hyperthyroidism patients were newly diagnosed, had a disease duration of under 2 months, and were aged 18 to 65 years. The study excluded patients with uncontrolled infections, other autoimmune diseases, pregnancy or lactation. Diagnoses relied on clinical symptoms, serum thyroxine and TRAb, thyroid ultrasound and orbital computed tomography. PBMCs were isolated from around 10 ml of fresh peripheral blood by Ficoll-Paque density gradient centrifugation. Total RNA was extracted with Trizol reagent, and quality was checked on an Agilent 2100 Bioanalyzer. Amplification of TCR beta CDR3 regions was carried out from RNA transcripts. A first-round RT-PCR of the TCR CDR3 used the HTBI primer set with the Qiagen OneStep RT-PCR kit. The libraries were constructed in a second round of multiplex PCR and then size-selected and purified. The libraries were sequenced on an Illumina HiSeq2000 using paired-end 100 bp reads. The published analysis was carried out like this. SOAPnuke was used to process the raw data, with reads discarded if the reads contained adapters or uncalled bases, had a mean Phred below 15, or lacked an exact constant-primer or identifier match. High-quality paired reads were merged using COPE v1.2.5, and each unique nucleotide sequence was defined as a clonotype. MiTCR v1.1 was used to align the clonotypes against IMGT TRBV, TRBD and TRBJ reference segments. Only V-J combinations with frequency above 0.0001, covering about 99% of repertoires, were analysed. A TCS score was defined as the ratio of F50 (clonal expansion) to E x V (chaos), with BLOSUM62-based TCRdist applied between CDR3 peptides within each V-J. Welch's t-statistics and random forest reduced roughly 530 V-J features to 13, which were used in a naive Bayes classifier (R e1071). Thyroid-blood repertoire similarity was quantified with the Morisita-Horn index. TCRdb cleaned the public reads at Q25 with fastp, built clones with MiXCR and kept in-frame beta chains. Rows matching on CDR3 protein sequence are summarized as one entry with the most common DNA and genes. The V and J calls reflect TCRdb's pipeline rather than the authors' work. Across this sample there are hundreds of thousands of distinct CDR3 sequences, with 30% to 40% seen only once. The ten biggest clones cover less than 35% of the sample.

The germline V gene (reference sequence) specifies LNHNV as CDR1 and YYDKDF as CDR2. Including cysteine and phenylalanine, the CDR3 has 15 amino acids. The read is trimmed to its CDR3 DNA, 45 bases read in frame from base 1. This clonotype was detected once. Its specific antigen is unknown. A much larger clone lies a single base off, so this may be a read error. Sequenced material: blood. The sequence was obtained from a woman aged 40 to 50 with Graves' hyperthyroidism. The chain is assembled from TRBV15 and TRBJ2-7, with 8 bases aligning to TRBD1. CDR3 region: CAASSHRDRNYEQYF. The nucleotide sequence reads TGTGCCGCCAGCAGCCACCGGGACAGGAACTACGAGCAGTACTTC.